This T cell receptor (beta chain) was retrieved from a study of spatial heterogeneity in lung cancer. Overall study results and limits: Blood carried ubiquitous expanded tumor TCRs more at resection than follow-up.

Individually, TCR cDNA molecules were each labelled with a unique molecular identifier. Using its own MiXCR run on the 5' RACE reads, TCRdb lists one record per CDR3 protein. This table has around 92,000 distinct CDR3 sequences, approximately 12% appearing once. Only a few counts were recorded for this clonotype. Its antigen is not known. Germline lookup yields CDR1 MDHEN and CDR2 SYDVKM. Trimming took off 5 bases at V and 0 bases at J, with 21 bases between the two ends. This CDR3 is 18 amino acids long. The time point here: sample taken at primary tumor resection. Samples were donated by 72 untreated early-stage non-small cell lung cancer patients.

This TCR derives from a male donor with early-stage non-small cell lung cancer. The chain carries TRBV28 and TRBJ2-3, with D possibly TRBD1 on 7 matching bases. Sample: PBMCs, taken at surgery. In nucleotides, the CDR3 is TGTGCCAGCAGTATACCCCCAGGGGGGAGAAGGAGCACAGATACGCAGTATTTT. This sequence encodes CASSIPPGGRRSTDTQYF.